This T cell receptor (beta chain) was sequenced for a study of shared clonotypes between healthy human individuals. At the level of the study: Three CD4 naive, three CD4 memory, two CD8 naive and one CD8 memory plate were used per donor.

Naivety among CD8 cells was defined by CD45RO negativity and positive CCR7 selection, thereby excluding terminally differentiated effector memory CD45RA+ cells. Data came from immunoSEQ multiplex PCR; TCRdb stores just in-frame clones and leaves some out. This sample yields around 1,900,000 clones, of which over 85% are seen a single time; under 2% belongs to the top ten. Trimming took 0 bases from V and 7 from J; bases not matched to a gene: 6. The CDR3 totals 15 residues. Looked up from germline, CDR1 is MNHEY and CDR2 is SMNVEV (reference sequence). V gene TRBV27 combines with J gene TRBJ2-7; 10 bases line up with TRBD1. Source material: naive CD8+ T cells from PBMCs. The sequence derives from a man aged 18 to 35 in good health. Some clones in this sample may be carry-over from other donors' samples. The CDR3 coding sequence is TGTGCCAGCAGTTTATCCGGGACAGGGGTTGGAGAGCAGTACTTC. Its translation: CASSLSGTGVGEQYF.